Below, one T cell receptor (beta chain) is given with its context. Its antigen has not been determined. No base qualities exist here, and no much larger clone lies one base off it. Its CDR3 holds 14 amino acids, cysteine through phenylalanine. This entry keeps only the CDR3 DNA: 42 bases, framed from base 1. Reading the germline V gene (reference sequence) gives CDR1 SEHNR and CDR2 FQNEAQ. V is shortened by 0 bases, J by 4 bases, and the region joining them spans 7 bases. This sample was taken from a study of regulatory T cells in long-lasting Graves disease (dated by TCRdb to the early 2020s). Regarding the study in general: Newly diagnosed Graves' disease patients had taken antithyroid drugs for less than 3 months. Peripheral blood TCR sequencing and RNA sequencing compared persistent Graves' disease patients with newly diagnosed Graves' disease patients. The study took place in China and was registered as a clinical trial. A total of around 35 samples were covered by TCR sequencing, comprising approximately 13 persistent and roughly 20 newly diagnosed Graves' disease patients. The paper as a whole reports these results and caveats: Patients with persistent disease shared more public clonotypes (fewer than 3,000) than newly diagnosed patients did (approximately 1,000). As a limitation, the authors acknowledged that the small sample size may reduce accuracy. Sequencing and analysis were limited to the TCR beta chain. Compared with newly diagnosed patients, persistent Graves' disease patients had lower TCR Shannon entropy and fewer highly expanded clones, which suggests clonal expansion. Only peripheral blood was studied, because thyroid tissue, the primary lesion, was inaccessible. TRBV28, TRBJ1-2 and TRBJ2-5 were preferentially used in persistent disease, while TRBV20-1 and TRBJ2-1 were favored in newly diagnosed disease.

The protocol used for the library was multiplex PCR. For sequencing, an Illumina HiSeq 4000 was employed. TCR beta libraries were built with iRepertoire HTBI primers and Arm-PCR amplification of CDR3 regions. Before sequencing, the PCR products went through gel purification. Under the source paper's analysis protocol: Across samples, 62 TRBV and 13 to 15 TRBJ segments were identified and used for gene usage analysis of CDR3 amino acid clonotypes. Filtered high-quality paired reads were merged into contigs using COPE and FqMerger. Contigs were aligned with BLAST to IMGT TRBV, TRBD and TRBJ reference genes, and CDR3 was defined per IMGT. Clonotypes above 0.1% frequency were classified as highly expanded clones. Shannon entropy was used to measure repertoire diversity, and the Gini coefficient was used to measure V-J evenness. Public clonotypes were defined as clonotypes shared by more than one individual. TCRdb itself trimmed the public reads at Q25 with fastp, ran MiXCR and retained productive beta chains. Every CDR3 protein is listed once, alongside the most common genes and DNA of its rows. These V and J calls rely on TCRdb rather than the paper's analysis. The sample data list 350,000 to 500,000 distinct CDR3 sequences, and around 13% of these were observed just once. Of the sample, roughly 15% falls within the top ten clones.

Reading the label with the study, this specimen's time point is: newly diagnosed GD, antithyroid drugs for less than 3 months. For both TCR sequencing and RNA sequencing, RNA was extracted from PBMCs using TRIzol. Graves' disease was diagnosed according to American Thyroid Association guidelines. The patients came from an endocrinology department in Xi'an, China. From each patient, approximately 9 milliliters of peripheral blood was collected into an EDTA anticoagulant tube. Ficoll Paque Plus density gradient separation was used to isolate PBMCs, and no additional T cell sorting was done. An Agilent 2100 Bioanalyzer and agarose gel were used to check RNA quality, while a NanoDrop 2000 measured RNA concentration. These data also featured in a second study, about T cells in Graves' hyperthyroidism and ophthalmopathy. That second report states: A patient counted as having stable Graves' hyperthyroidism if no progression to ophthalmopathy occurred over 18 months of follow-up. Hyperthyroidism patients were aged 18 to 65 years and newly diagnosed, with disease duration of less than 2 months. The study excluded patients with uncontrolled infections, other autoimmune diseases, pregnancy or lactation. Diagnoses were based on clinical symptoms, serum thyroxine and TRAb, thyroid ultrasound and orbital computed tomography. For the first round of RT-PCR on the TCR CDR3, the HTBI primer set was used together with the Qiagen OneStep RT-PCR kit. Blood samples also contained most of the expanded thyroid clonotypes (frequency above 0.001), which suggests that blood repertoires may reflect thyroid immune responses. A 13 V-J signature model separated ophthalmopathy from stable hyperthyroidism, with nearly 90% sensitivity and about 81% specificity in cross-validation and 80%/75% in testing. In validation, the model predicted progression to ophthalmopathy with approximately 70% sensitivity and about 73% specificity, a median of 6.5 months before onset. TCR V-J signatures able to tell the groups apart were searched for in a discovery cohort of 90 to 100 patients, of whom approximately 40 had Graves' ophthalmopathy and around 56 had stable Graves' hyperthyroidism. An independent validation cohort of 18 to 20 hyperthyroidism patients and approximately 16 patients who later progressed to ophthalmopathy tested prospective prediction of ophthalmopathy. The 100 discovery patients were randomly split 7:3 into training and test sets. In about 6 Graves' hyperthyroidism patients, the study also compared T-cell repertoires from thyroid tissue with T-cell repertoires from blood. Once sampling was done, hyperthyroidism patients were given methimazole at a starting dose of 30 mg daily, whereas ophthalmopathy patients were given high-dose intravenous methylprednisolone. The libraries were constructed in a second round of multiplex PCR and then size-selected and purified. The libraries were sequenced on an Illumina HiSeq2000 using paired-end 100 bp reads. SOAPnuke was used to process the raw data, with reads discarded if the reads contained adapters or uncalled bases, had a mean Phred below 15, or lacked an exact constant-primer or identifier match. COPE v1.2.5 was used to merge the high-quality paired reads, and each unique nucleotide sequence was defined as a clonotype. Clonotypes were aligned to IMGT TRBV, TRBD and TRBJ reference segments using MiTCR v1.1. The analysis included only V-J combinations with a frequency above 0.0001, which together covered roughly 99% of the repertoires. The TCS score was defined as the ratio of F50 (clonal expansion) to E x V (chaos), calculated using BLOSUM62-based TCRdist between CDR3 peptides within each V-J. Welch's t-statistics and random forest reduced around 510 V-J features to 10 to 15, which were used in a naive Bayes classifier (R e1071). No statistical method was used to fix the sample size in advance, and group allocation was not hidden from the investigators. TCR Vbeta CDR3 sequencing of 130 to 150 peripheral blood samples (over 40 ophthalmopathy, 75 to 80 hyperthyroidism and some 17 progressor patients) is reported in the paper.

The sequence joins TRBV7-9 to TRBJ1-3, with the D gene call left open. This TCR came from a woman aged 45-59 years with Graves disease. Donor details come from another sample of the same person, matched by shared clones. The sequencing used peripheral blood mononuclear cells (PBMCs), collected at new diagnosis, from a patient treated with antithyroid drugs. The CDR3 in this case is CASSLASAGNTIYF. Read as DNA, the sequence is TGTGCCAGCAGCTTAGCGTCCGCGGGAAACACCATATATTTT.